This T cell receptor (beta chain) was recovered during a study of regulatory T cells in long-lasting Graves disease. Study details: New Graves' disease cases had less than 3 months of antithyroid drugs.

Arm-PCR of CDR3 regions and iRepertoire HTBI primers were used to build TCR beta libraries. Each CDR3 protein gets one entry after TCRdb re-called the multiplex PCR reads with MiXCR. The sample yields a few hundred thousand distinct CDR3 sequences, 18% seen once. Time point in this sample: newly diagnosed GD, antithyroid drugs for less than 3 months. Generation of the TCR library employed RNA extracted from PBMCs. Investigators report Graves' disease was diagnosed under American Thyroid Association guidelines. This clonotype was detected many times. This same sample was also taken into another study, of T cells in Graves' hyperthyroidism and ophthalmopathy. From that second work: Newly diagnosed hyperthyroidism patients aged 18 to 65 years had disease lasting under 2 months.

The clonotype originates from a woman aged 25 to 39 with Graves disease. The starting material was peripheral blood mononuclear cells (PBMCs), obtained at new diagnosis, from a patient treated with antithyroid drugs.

The CDR3 nucleotides read TGTGCCAGCAGCTTACAGGGGGCCGCAAGGTATGAGCAGTTCTTC. This encodes CASSLQGAARYEQFF. The rearrangement uses TRBV5-4 and TRBJ2-1, with TRBD1 identical over 9 bases. V trimming: 2 bases; J trimming: 8 bases; junction bases outside the gene matches: 8. The length of the CDR3 is 15 residues. Germline lookup yields CDR1 SGHNT and CDR2 YYREEE (reference sequence).